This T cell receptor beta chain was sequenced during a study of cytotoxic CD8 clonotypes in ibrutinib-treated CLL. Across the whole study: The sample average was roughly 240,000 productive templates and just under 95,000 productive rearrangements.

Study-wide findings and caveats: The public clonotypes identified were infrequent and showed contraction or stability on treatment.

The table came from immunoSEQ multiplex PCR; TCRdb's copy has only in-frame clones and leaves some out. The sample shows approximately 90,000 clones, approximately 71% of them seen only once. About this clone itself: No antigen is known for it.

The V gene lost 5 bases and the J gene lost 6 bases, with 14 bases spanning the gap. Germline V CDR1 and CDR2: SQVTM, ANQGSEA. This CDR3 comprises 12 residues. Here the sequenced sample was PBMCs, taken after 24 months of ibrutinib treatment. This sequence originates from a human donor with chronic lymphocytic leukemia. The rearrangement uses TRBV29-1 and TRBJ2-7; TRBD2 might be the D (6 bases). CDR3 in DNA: TGCAGCGTTAGGGCGCGGCGGGGCGAGCAGTACTTC. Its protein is CSVRARRGEQYF.